This section outlines one TCR beta chain sequence together with its context. This CDR3 has 13 residues. V lost 2 bases and J lost 14, with 13 bases in between. CDR1 is SNHLY and CDR2 is FYNNEI in the germline V gene. TCRdb keeps only in-frame clones here, not all; method: immunoSEQ multiplex PCR. The table has some 20,000 clones, 86% seen once. This sample is part of a study of blood T cell repertoires in COVID-19. The V and J genes are TRBV2 and TRBJ1-6, with no clear D. The specimen was peripheral blood. The receptor was derived from a man between 65 and 79 years old with acute or convalescent COVID-19. CDR3 region: CASSEYRDLALHF. CDR3 sequence (DNA): TGTGCCAGCAGTGAATATCGGGATTTAGCCCTCCACTTT.